This entry describes one T cell receptor (beta chain). Here immunoSEQ multiplex PCR was the method, and the copy in TCRdb shows in-frame clones only, minus some. The sample gives tens of thousands of clones, approximately 89% of which show up once; less than 4.5% is in the top ten. The sample originates from a study of blood T cell repertoires in COVID-19. On the study more broadly: The analysed material was cDNA or gDNA that came from T cells, B-cell-depleted T cells, or PBMCs.

The germline V gene encodes CDR1 PRHDT and CDR2 FYEKMQ (reference sequence). CDR3 length: 14 residues. V was clipped by 5 bases and J by 13 bases; unmatched bases: 10. This clonotype originated in a man aged 55 to 70 with acute or convalescent COVID-19. Sequenced: peripheral blood. The chain employs TRBV13 and TRBJ1-4, with 10 bases identical to TRBD1. CDR3: CASSPRDRGSGLFF. Written as DNA, the CDR3 is TGTGCCAGCAGCCCCAGGGACAGGGGTTCGGGACTGTTTTTT.